The 26 T cell receptor beta chains given below trace back to one sample, sequenced in a study of CD8+ T cells in alopecia areata. After isolation, RNA underwent reverse transcription to generate cDNA as the sequencing template. The method was immunoSEQ multiplex PCR; TCRdb's version includes in-frame clones alone and lacks a portion of them. The table lists 200,000 to 300,000 clones, with no singletons. Cutaneous lymph nodes were pooled and cells sorted by CD4, CD8alpha, NKG2D, NKG2ACE and more. Material: CD4+ T cells sorted from a lymph node. The receptors derive from a C3H/HeJ mouse with alopecia areata. Strain MHC haplotype: H2-k.

This clone occurred a few times. Genes and germline are mouse. The CDR3 end is not reached by the read, which stops 4 residues before it; the germline J gene fills it in. The rearrangement links TRBV5 to TRBJ1-2; 8 bases fit TRBD1. Germline CDR1 and CDR2: LGHNA and YNLKQL (reference sequence). The J segment lost 0 bases and the V segment lost 0 bases, leaving 6 bases of the junction unmatched. This CDR3 region has 17 residues. The sequenced CDR3 bases are TGTGCCAGCAGCCAAGATCCGCAGGGGGCTCCAAACTCC. Protein product: CASSQDPQGAPNS. The full CDR3 protein reads CASSQDPQGAPNSDYTF.

This clone showed up just a few times. The gene names given are mouse names. The read ends 3 residues shy of where the CDR3 ends; the end is completed using the germline J gene. The gene calls are TRBV13-1 and TRBJ1-6; D not resolved. TRBJ1-6 belongs to the ORF category, with a function that is uncertain. This CDR3 comprises 14 residues. Trimming removed 5 bases at V and 5 bases at J, with 11 bases between. Germline V gene data show CDR1 as NSHNY and CDR2 as SYGAGN. CDR3 amino acids: CASRKTRDNSPLYF. The DNA read from the CDR3 is TGTGCCAGCAGGAAGACAAGGGATAATTCGCCC.

This clone was detected many times. The genes are named according to mouse. The read terminates 4 residues before the CDR3 end, so the remaining end is supplied by the germline J gene. The chain has TRBV17 and TRBJ1-2; TRBD1 matches 9 bases. Germline values: CDR1 MNHDT, CDR2 YYDKIL. The CDR3 consists of 14 residues. CDR3 in amino acids: CASSFGTGRPDYTF. Incomplete CDR3 DNA: TGTGCTAGCAGCTTCGGGACAGGGAGACCC.

For this clone: Genes here carry mouse names. The CDR3 extends 4 residues past the end of the read, so its final part is completed from the germline J gene. V usage is TRBV13-3 and J usage is TRBJ1-1, with 9 bases that match TRBD1. This CDR3 comprises 11 residues. The germline V gene has CDR1 NNHDY and CDR2 SYVADS. CDR3 in amino acids: CASRGQGEVFF. The sequenced CDR3 bases are TGTGCCAGCAGGGGACAGGGA.

This clone showed up just a few times. Mouse names are used for the genes. The CDR3 extends 4 residues past the end of the read, so its final part is completed from the germline J gene. V usage is TRBV19 and J usage is TRBJ1-1; D ambiguous. Trimming pared 5 bases from V and 1 base from J, leaving 6 bases between. The CDR3 contains 12 residues. Germline loops: CDR1 FNHDT, CDR2 SITEND (reference sequence). The CDR3 protein is CASRRVNTEVFF. CDR3 DNA, as far as it was read: TGTGCCAGCAGGAGGGTGAACACA.

About this clone: The gene names here belong to mouse. The read ends 4 residues early relative to the CDR3; the germline J gene fills the gap. Other DNA sequences in this specimen translate into the identical CDR3. The chain combines TRBV1 with TRBJ2-5; 10 bases are a match to TRBD2. The CDR3 spans 15 residues. Per the germline V gene, CDR1 is NSQYPW and CDR2 is LRSPGD (reference sequence). Incomplete CDR3 DNA: TGCACCTGCAGTGCCCGGACTGGGGGAAAAGAC. Residues: CTCSARTGGKD. The entire CDR3 protein reads CTCSARTGGKDTQYF.

This clone showed up just a few times. Genes here carry mouse names. The missing CDR3 end, 4 residues past where the read stops, is filled in from the germline J gene. Other DNA sequences from this sample encode an identical CDR3 as well. V gene TRBV14 combines with J gene TRBJ2-5; possibly TRBD1 for D (6 bases). Looked up from germline, CDR1 is SGHDT and CDR2 is FRDEAV. This CDR3 region has 13 residues. V lost 3 bases to trimming and J lost 3 bases, with 8 bases between them. Incomplete CDR3 DNA: TGTGCCAGCAGTTCGGACAGACAAGAC. Protein sequence: CASSSDRQD. The CDR3 in its entirety is CASSSDRQDTQYF.

This clone was found a few times. The germline and genes are mouse ones. The covered CDR3 bases are TGTGCCAGCAGTGATGTGGGGGGATACCAAGAC. Its translation: CASSDVGGYQD. The entire CDR3 protein reads CASSDVGGYQDTQYF. The genes are TRBV13-1 and TRBJ2-5, with 7 bases aligning to TRBD2. The CDR3 is cut off 4 residues early in the read; its end comes from the germline J gene. Looked up from germline, CDR1 is NSHNY and CDR2 is SYGAGN. The CDR3 consists of 15 residues. V shed 0 bases and J 1 base; nucleotides not matched to a gene: 2.

As regards this clone: The gene names here belong to mouse. The CDR3 loop reads CASSEQGWNTGQLYF. The DNA read from the CDR3 is TGTGCCAGCAGTGAACAGGGGTGGAACACCGGG. The J gene is TRBJ2-2, the V gene TRBV13-3; 7 bases are shared with TRBD1. With the read ending 4 residues before the CDR3 end, the germline J gene is used to fill in that end. V shed 2 bases, J shed 2 bases, and the junction held 3 bases outside the gene matches. Germline V lookup: CDR1 NNHDY, CDR2 SYVADS. The CDR3 length is 15 residues.

In its sample, this clone was seen a few times. Gene names follow the mouse nomenclature. The read ends 4 residues before the CDR3 terminus; that terminus is restored from the germline J gene. The V gene is TRBV13-1, the J gene TRBJ1-1; 12 bases are a match to TRBD1. Looked up from germline, CDR1 is NSHNY and CDR2 is SYGAGN. This CDR3 is built from 14 residues. The sequenced part of the CDR3 DNA is TGTGCCAGCAGTGATGGGGACAGGGGGCGA. This translates into CASSDGDRGR. The CDR3 in full is CASSDGDRGREVFF.

In this sample, this clone turned up a few times. The genes and germline here are from mouse. The read finishes 4 residues shy of the CDR3 end, and the germline J gene is used to complete it. The same CDR3 is also encoded by other DNA sequences in this sample. This chain uses TRBV5 with TRBJ1-2, with D maybe TRBD1 (6 bases). The ends were cut back, 0 bases at V and 0 bases at J, with 8 bases in the middle. The CDR3 spans 15 residues. The germline V gene has CDR1 LGHNA and CDR2 YNLKQL (reference sequence). CDR3 bases read: TGTGCCAGCAGCCAAGAAGCAGGGGCAAACTCC. Translation: CASSQEAGANS. The entire CDR3 protein is CASSQEAGANSDYTF.

Concerning this clone itself: Gene names are the mouse ones. The CDR3 extends 4 residues past the end of the read, so its final part is completed from the germline J gene. The same CDR3 is also encoded by other DNA sequences in this sample. J is TRBJ2-1 and V is TRBV5; D is uncertain. The ends were cut back, 0 bases at V and 0 bases at J, with 6 bases in the middle. CDR3 length: 15 residues. Germline CDR1 is LGHNA and CDR2 is YNLKQL (reference sequence). The DNA read from the CDR3 is TGTGCCAGCAGCCAAGAGGGTCGTAACTATGCT. Amino acid sequence: CASSQEGRNYA. The whole CDR3 protein is CASSQEGRNYAEQFF.

This clone was counted between two and nine times. Germline and genes: mouse. Read sequence stops 4 residues before the CDR3 end, and the germline J gene provides the missing end. In the same sample, other DNA sequences code for this CDR3. The rearrangement links TRBV1 to TRBJ2-5; TRBD2 agrees at 12 bases. Germline V CDR1 and CDR2: NSQYPW, LRSPGD (reference sequence). Germline trimming cut 3 bases from V and 1 base from J; bases unmatched to any gene: 5. The length of the CDR3 is 17 residues. CDR3 region: CTCSAPGLGGDQDTQYF. The CDR3 bases that were read are TGCACCTGCAGTGCCCCGGGACTGGGGGGCGACCAAGAC. The full variable domain, completed using reference TRBV1 and TRBJ2-5, is VTLLEQNPRWRLVPRGQAVNLRCILKNSQYPWMSWYQQDLQKQLQWLFTLRSPGDKEVKSLPGADYLATRVTDTELRLQVANMSQGRTLYCTCSAPGLGGDQDTQYFGPGTRLLVL.

This clone was seen a few times. Germline and genes: mouse. The read halts 4 residues ahead of the CDR3 end, with the missing end drawn from the germline J gene. This sequence joins TRBV13-3 and TRBJ2-5, with TRBD1 identical over 8 bases. Germline CDR1 is NNHDY and CDR2 is SYVADS. The CDR3 extends over 13 amino acids. CDR3 DNA, as far as it was read: TGTGCCACCTCAGGGGGCGGTTTGGAC. Translating gives CATSGGGLD. The entire CDR3 reads CATSGGGLDTQYF.

Remarks on this clone: The gene names given are mouse names. The read falls 4 residues short of the CDR3 end, and the missing part is taken from the germline J gene. V is TRBV31 and J is TRBJ1-2, with TRBD1 matching over 8 bases. Germline values: CDR1 GKSSPN, CDR2 SITVG. The CDR3 has 13 residues. V dropped 5 bases and J dropped 1; count of bases not matched to a gene: 3. CDR3 DNA, as far as it was read: TGTGCCTGGGGACAGGGAGAAAACTCC. It codes for CAWGQGENS. The whole CDR3 protein is CAWGQGENSDYTF.

This clone has a handful of counts. Mouse names are used for the genes. The sequence runs out 4 residues before the end of the CDR3; the remainder is reconstructed from the germline J gene. Other DNA sequences in this specimen translate into the identical CDR3. The chain carries TRBV19 and TRBJ1-1; 7 bases fit TRBD1. This CDR3 has 12 residues. Germline loops: CDR1 FNHDT, CDR2 SITEND (reference sequence). CDR3 bases read: TGTGCCAGCAGTAAGGGACAGACA. Translated: CASSKGQT. The entire CDR3 is CASSKGQTEVFF.

This clone was recorded at least ten times. Gene names are mouse gene names. The DNA ends 3 residues before the CDR3 does, and the rest of the CDR3 is filled in from the germline J gene. The sample carries other DNA sequences with the same CDR3. V and J are TRBV17 and TRBJ1-6, with D perhaps TRBD1 (5 bases). TRBJ1-6 is sorted into the ORF group, with uncertain function. V lost 6 bases and J 3 bases, leaving 6 bases between the germline ends. This CDR3 contains 13 residues. CDR1 MNHDT and CDR2 YYDKIL come from the germline V gene. The chain's CDR3 is CASRDSYNSPLYF. Incomplete CDR3 DNA: TGTGCTAGCAGAGACAGCTATAATTCGCCC.

Ten or more counts support this clone. Mouse gene names apply. The read halts 4 residues ahead of the CDR3 end, with the missing end drawn from the germline J gene. The V and J genes are TRBV14 and TRBJ2-2; D remains ambiguous. This CDR3 is built from 16 residues. Germline V gene lookup returns CDR1 SGHDT and CDR2 FRDEAV. V lost 3 bases and J 0 bases, leaving 12 bases between the germline ends. The DNA read from the CDR3 is TGTGCCAGCAGTTCAGAGCCAAACGCAAACACCGGG. It codes for CASSSEPNANTG. The CDR3, in full, reads CASSSEPNANTGQLYF. Combining the CDR3 with reference TRBV14 and TRBJ2-2 gives the whole variable domain EAGVTQSPRYAVLQEGQAVSFWCDPISGHDTLYWYQQPRDQGPQLLVYFRDEAVIDNSQLPSDRFSAVRPKGTNSTLKIQSAKQGDTATYLCASSSEPNANTGQLYFGEGSKLTVL.

This clone appeared a few times. Each gene name is a mouse one. The CDR3 end is not reached by the read, which stops 4 residues before it; the germline J gene fills it in. The chain links TRBV12-1 to TRBJ1-2, with 11 bases matching TRBD1. V shed 0 bases and J 2 bases; nucleotides not matched to a gene: 7. The germline V gene encodes CDR1 SGHSN and CDR2 HYEKVE. CDR3 size: 17 residues. CDR3 amino acids: CASSLVPRDRGNSDYTF. CDR3 DNA (partial): TGTGCCAGCTCTCTCGTCCCCCGGGACAGGGGGAACTCC.

A few counts support this clone. Gene names follow the mouse nomenclature. The observed sequence ends 4 residues before the CDR3 terminus, with the missing tail filled in from the germline J gene. The V call is TRBV1, the J call TRBJ2-7, with 9 bases matching TRBD1. CDR3 size: 15 residues. Germline V lookup: CDR1 NSQYPW, CDR2 LRSPGD (reference sequence). With 1 base clipped from V and 3 bases from J, the junction kept 4 bases outside the gene matches. CDR3 DNA, as far as it was read: TGCACCTGCAGTGCAGCTGGGACAGGGTACTAT. Translating it yields CTCSAAGTGYY. Given in full, the CDR3 is CTCSAAGTGYYEQYF.

Details on this clone: Gene names follow the mouse nomenclature. The read gets to within 4 residues of the CDR3 end, and the germline J gene fills in the rest. The chain links TRBV19 to TRBJ2-2, with D perhaps TRBD1 (5 bases). The CDR3 length is 16 residues. CDR1 and CDR2 from the germline V gene are FNHDT and SITEND (reference sequence). The V gene lost 2 bases and the J gene lost 0 bases, with 11 bases spanning the gap. The CDR3 reads CASSIGQGSNTGQLYF. The sequenced part of the CDR3 DNA is TGTGCCAGCAGTATTGGGCAGGGATCAAACACCGGG.

About this clone itself: The gene names here belong to mouse. The read finishes 4 residues shy of the CDR3 end, and the germline J gene is used to complete it. The V call is TRBV31, the J call TRBJ2-3, with D possibly TRBD1 on 7 matching bases. The CDR3 totals 14 residues. Per germline, CDR1 GKSSPN and CDR2 SITVG. Trimming shortened V by 2 bases and J by 0 bases, and 9 bases separated the two germline ends. Here the CDR3 reads CAWSRGPSAETLYF. The part of the CDR3 DNA that was read is TGTGCCTGGAGTAGGGGGCCTAGTGCAGAA.

This clone was seen repeatedly, ten times or more. The genes and germline here are from mouse. Read data end 4 residues before the CDR3 end; the end is taken from the germline J gene. The sample holds other DNA sequences that translate to the same CDR3. The J gene is TRBJ1-2, the V gene TRBV13-1; 8 bases are shared with TRBD1. Trimming took 4 bases from V and 0 from J; bases not matched to a gene: 2. The CDR3 contains 14 residues. Germline V lookup: CDR1 NSHNY, CDR2 SYGAGN. CDR3 bases read: TGTGCCAGCAGTAAGGGACAGGCAAACTCC. Its protein is CASSKGQANS. The entire CDR3 is CASSKGQANSDYTF.

As concerns this clone: The genes and germline here are from mouse. The part of the CDR3 DNA that was read is TGCACCTGCAGTGCCTCGACTGGTCAAGAC. Residues: CTCSASTGQD. Given in full, the CDR3 is CTCSASTGQDTQYF. The rearrangement links TRBV1 to TRBJ2-5; D is perhaps TRBD2 (6 bases). The read is 4 residues too short to cover the CDR3 end, so that end is filled in from the germline J gene. This CDR3 region has 14 residues. The V and J ends lost 3 bases and 3 bases respectively, with 10 bases between them. CDR1 is NSQYPW and CDR2 is LRSPGD in the germline V gene (reference sequence).

This clone has more than one count but fewer than ten. The germline and genes are mouse ones. Read coverage stops 4 residues before the CDR3 terminus; the germline J gene supplies the remainder. The rearrangement links TRBV13-3 to TRBJ2-1, with 7 bases fitting TRBD1. The CDR3 extends over 14 amino acids. CDR1 and CDR2 from the germline V gene are NNHDY and SYVADS. The CDR3 DNA, read in part, is TGTGCCAGCAGTGATGACAGGGGTGGGGCT. Translation: CASSDDRGGA. The full-length CDR3 reads as CASSDDRGGAEQFF.

A note on this clone: Gene names are the mouse ones. The sequenced part of the CDR3 DNA is TGCACCTGCAGTGCTCACAATAATTCGCCC. This codes for CTCSAHNNSP. The whole CDR3 is CTCSAHNNSPLYF. J is TRBJ1-6 and V is TRBV1; D unresolved. Read coverage stops 3 residues before the CDR3 terminus; the germline J gene supplies the remainder. TRBJ1-6 is noted as an ORF with a role that remains uncertain. V lost 3 bases, J lost 5 bases, and 5 bases lay in between. Germline CDR1 reads NSQYPW; CDR2 reads LRSPGD (reference sequence). The CDR3 is 13 amino acids.